One T cell receptor beta chain is described in this entry. Antigen: not known. Unique molecular identifiers were present in the TCR beta cDNA libraries. TCRdb re-analysed the PCR reads in MiXCR, keeping a single row per CDR3 protein. The table has some 450,000 distinct CDR3 sequences, around 40% seen once; the top ten hold about 12%. Trimming took 1 base from V and 4 from J; bases not matched to a gene: 11. The length of the CDR3 is 17 residues. The sample is drawn from a study of post-analysis software for immune sequencing data. Study observations and caveats: Five TRBV segments, including TRBV5-6, TRBV5-1 and TRBV20-1, were more frequent in patients than controls.

Sequencing was carried out using blood. This chain links TRBV12-3 or TRBV12-4 with TRBJ1-2, with TRBD1 matching over 8 bases. The receptor's source is a girl between 10 and 17 years old with multiple sclerosis. CDR3 residues: CASSLGTRTGSLYGYTF. The DNA for the CDR3 is TGTGCCAGCAGTTTAGGAACTCGGACAGGGAGTCTCTATGGCTACACCTTC.